A selection of T cell receptor beta chains follows, all from one sample in a study of cytomegalovirus exposure and HLA in healthy donors. Sequencing used immunoSEQ multiplex PCR; TCRdb keeps in-frame clones, though not all of them. The sample has over 75,000 clones, around 64% seen once. What was sequenced was PBMCs. The source of these receptors is a human donor in good health. Both conserved end residues are part of each CDR3. Fields, in order: D gene, clone size, J gene, V gene, CDR3 protein, CDR3 DNA. D genes are given only for firm matches. Clone size is shown for a subset of rows, as once, few, many or a class of expanded clone.

TRBD1,-,TRBJ2-2,TRBV5-1,CASSLPQGAGTGELFF,TGCGCCAGCAGCTTGCCCCAGGGGGCCGGCACCGGGGAGCTGTTTTTT
TRBD2,-,TRBJ2-5,TRBV4-3,CASSRRLAGANQETQYF,TGCGCCAGCAGCCGCAGACTAGCGGGGGCAAACCAAGAGACCCAGTACTTC
TRBD1,-,TRBJ1-1,TRBV6-5,CASSLTGGGTEAFF,TGTGCCAGCAGTTTGACAGGGGGCGGCACTGAAGCTTTCTTT
-,few,TRBJ2-7,TRBV2,CASSRGSYEQYF,TGTGCCAGCAGTAGAGGGAGCTACGAGCAGTACTTC
-,-,TRBJ2-7,TRBV19,CASSSAYSYEQYF,TGTGCCAGTAGTAGCGCCTACTCCTACGAGCAGTACTTC
-,-,TRBJ1-3,TRBV10-1,CAGNRDLSGNTIYF,TGCGCCGGAAACAGGGACCTCTCTGGAAACACCATATATTTT
TRBD1,few,TRBJ1-2,TRBV9,CASSSTGTAGGTF,TGTGCCAGCAGCTCCACCGGGACAGCTGGGGGCACCTTC
-,-,TRBJ2-3,TRBV5-4,CASSSGTPILADTQYF,TGTGCCAGCAGCTCCGGGACTCCGATTTTGGCAGATACGCAGTATTTT
TRBD1,-,TRBJ2-7,TRBV11-1,CASSFSNQGGTDEQYF,TGTGCCAGCAGCTTTAGTAATCAAGGGGGCACGGACGAGCAGTACTTC
TRBD1,-,TRBJ1-1,TRBV18,CASSPTGTGNTEAFF,TGTGCCAGCTCACCAACTGGGACAGGGAACACTGAAGCTTTCTTT
-,-,TRBJ2-3,TRBV7-3,CASSFTGSSTDTQYF,TGTGCCAGCAGCTTTACAGGATCTAGCACAGATACGCAGTATTTT
-,-,TRBJ1-2,TRBV27,CASTVPGALNYGYTF,TGTGCCAGCACCGTCCCAGGGGCCTTAAACTATGGCTACACCTTC
-,-,TRBJ1-5,TRBV6-5,CASSPVGVTQPQHF,TGTGCCAGCAGCCCCGTCGGGGTTACTCAGCCCCAGCATTTT
TRBD2,-,TRBJ2-7,TRBV4-3,CASSHTLAGAYEQYF,TGCGCCAGCAGCCATACACTAGCGGGAGCCTACGAGCAGTACTTC
-,-,TRBJ1-1,TRBV20-1,CSSRGDTEAFF,TGCAGTTCCCGGGGAGACACTGAAGCTTTCTTT
TRBD1,once,TRBJ2-5,TRBV9,CASSAYGQGRGETQYF,TGTGCCAGCAGCGCCTACGGACAGGGGAGAGGGGAGACCCAGTACTTC
TRBD1,few,TRBJ2-5,TRBV9,CASSRDRVETQYF,TGTGCCAGCAGCAGGGACAGGGTAGAGACCCAGTACTTC
-,-,TRBJ1-1,TRBV7-6,CASSERDFTEAFF,TGTGCCAGCAGCGAAAGGGACTTCACTGAAGCTTTCTTT
-,-,TRBJ1-6,TRBV7-9,CASSLGGQPNSPLHF,TGTGCCAGCAGCCTAGGGGGGCAGCCTAATTCACCCCTCCACTTT
TRBD1,-,TRBJ1-6,TRBV30,CAWSRQGEGNSPLHF,TGTGCCTGGAGTCGACAGGGGGAAGGGAATTCACCCCTCCACTTT
TRBD1,-,TRBJ1-2,TRBV6-5,CASSETGAERPHTF,TGTGCCAGCAGTGAGACAGGGGCCGAGAGGCCTCACACCTTC
-,-,TRBJ2-7,TRBV19,CAREKQYF,TGTGCCAGGGAGAAGCAGTACTTC
TRBD2,-,TRBJ2-1,TRBV4-2,CASSQGASGGTPLTYNEQFF,TGTGCCAGCAGCCAAGGGGCCAGCGGGGGGACCCCCTTGACCTACAATGAGCAGTTCTTC
TRBD1,-,TRBJ2-2,TRBV29-1,CSAIGGRGTGELFF,TGCAGCGCAATAGGGGGCCGCGGCACCGGGGAGCTGTTTTTT
TRBD2,few,TRBJ2-3,TRBV5-1,CASSLWGLAGGPGEDTQYF,TGCGCCAGCAGCTTGTGGGGCTTAGCGGGGGGGCCGGGGGAAGATACGCAGTATTTT
TRBD2,-,TRBJ2-7,TRBV2,CASSEDRGRAPYF,TGTGCCAGCAGTGAAGATAGAGGGAGGGCTCCGTACTTC
-,-,TRBJ2-2,TRBV6-6,CTSSYYGGQGTGELFF,TGTACCAGCAGTTACTACGGGGGGCAGGGCACCGGGGAGCTGTTTTTT
-,few,TRBJ1-1,TRBV10-3,CAISESYVGDSVNTEAFF,TGTGCCATCAGTGAGTCGTATGTAGGAGACAGCGTGAACACTGAAGCTTTCTTT
TRBD1,-,TRBJ1-1,TRBV19,CASSIRTGSNTEAFF,TGTGCCAGTAGTATCCGGACAGGATCGAACACTGAAGCTTTCTTT
TRBD1,once,TRBJ2-4,TRBV5-6,CASRTGALKNIQYF,TGTGCCAGCAGGACAGGGGCCCTCAAAAACATTCAGTACTTC
TRBD2,-,TRBJ2-1,TRBV5-4,CASSLVTSIYNEQFF,TGTGCCAGCAGCTTGGTGACTAGCATCTACAATGAGCAGTTCTTC
TRBD2,-,TRBJ2-5,TRBV6-6,CASSYPLAGHRETQYF,TGTGCCAGCAGTTACCCGCTAGCGGGTCACAGAGAGACCCAGTACTTC
-,-,TRBJ1-2,TRBV18,CASSPSRGVNGYTF,TGTGCCAGCTCACCAAGCCGGGGGGTTAATGGCTACACCTTC
TRBD1,-,TRBJ2-7,TRBV18,CASSPRGQSSYEQYF,TGTGCCAGCTCACCAAGGGGACAGTCTTCCTACGAGCAGTACTTC
-,-,TRBJ2-7,TRBV11-2,CASSFTGQRYEQYF,TGTGCCAGCAGCTTCACAGGTCAGCGCTACGAGCAGTACTTC
-,few,TRBJ1-5,TRBV19,CASSPRRVGQPQHF,TGTGCCAGTAGTCCTCGCAGGGTTGGGCAGCCCCAGCATTTT
TRBD1,-,TRBJ2-7,TRBV19,CASSTRQGYEQYF,TGTGCCAGTAGTACCCGACAGGGCTACGAGCAGTACTTC
-,-,TRBJ1-2,TRBV18,CASSPPVGLLSYTF,TGTGCCAGCTCACCACCGGTGGGGCTATTAAGCTACACCTTC
TRBD1,-,TRBJ2-5,TRBV7-9,CASSLVNNQGAEETQYF,TGTGCCAGCAGCTTAGTGAACAATCAGGGGGCGGAAGAGACCCAGTACTTC
-,few,TRBJ1-1,TRBV7-9,CASSPGAFF,TGTGCCAGCAGCCCGGGGGCTTTCTTT
TRBD2,-,TRBJ2-2,TRBV5-6,CASLPLHPSGPNTGELFF,TGTGCCAGCTTGCCACTACACCCTAGCGGGCCTAACACCGGGGAGCTGTTTTTT
-,-,TRBJ1-2,TRBV20-1,CSASPLWGYTF,TGCAGTGCTAGCCCCCTATGGGGCTACACCTTC
-,-,TRBJ1-2,TRBV25-1,CASSHQLTGIYGYTF,TGTGCCAGCAGTCATCAGTTGACAGGAATTTATGGCTACACCTTC
TRBD2,few,TRBJ2-3,TRBV4-3,CASSQIGLADQGTQYF,TGCGCCAGCAGCCAAATAGGACTAGCGGACCAGGGTACGCAGTATTTT
-,-,TRBJ1-1,TRBV5-1,CASSLEGVNTEAFF,TGCGCCAGCAGCTTGGAGGGGGTGAACACTGAAGCTTTCTTT
-,-,TRBJ1-4,TRBV20-1,CSLSPSGVMFF,TGCAGTCTAAGCCCCTCGGGGGTAATGTTTTTT